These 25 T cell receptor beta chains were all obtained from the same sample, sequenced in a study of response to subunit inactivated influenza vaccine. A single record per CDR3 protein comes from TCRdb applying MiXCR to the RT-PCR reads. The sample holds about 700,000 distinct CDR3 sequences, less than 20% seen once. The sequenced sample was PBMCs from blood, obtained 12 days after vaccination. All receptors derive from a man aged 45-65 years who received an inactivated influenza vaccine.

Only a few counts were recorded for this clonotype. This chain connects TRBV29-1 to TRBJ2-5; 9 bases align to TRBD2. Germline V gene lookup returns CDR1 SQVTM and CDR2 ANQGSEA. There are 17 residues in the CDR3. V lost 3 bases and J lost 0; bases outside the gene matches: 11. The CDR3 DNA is TGCAGCGTTGATAGCGGGGGAGCACAAATGTACCAAGAGACCCAGTACTTC. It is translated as CSVDSGGAQMYQETQYF.

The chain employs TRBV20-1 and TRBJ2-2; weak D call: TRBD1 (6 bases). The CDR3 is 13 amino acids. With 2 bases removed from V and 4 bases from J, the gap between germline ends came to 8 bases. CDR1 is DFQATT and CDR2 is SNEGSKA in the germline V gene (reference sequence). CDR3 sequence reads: CSARYRVTGELFF. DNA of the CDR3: TGCAGTGCTAGATACAGGGTCACCGGGGAGCTGTTTTTT.

The CDR3 nucleotides are TGTGCCAGCACCTCAGGGGCGGGAGGCCCCAACCCAAACACCTACAATGAGCAGTTCTTC. Translated, it gives CASTSGAGGPNPNTYNEQFF. J is TRBJ2-1 and V is TRBV11-1, with 8 bases fitting TRBD2. The germline gives CDR1 SGHAT, CDR2 FQDESV (reference sequence). The CDR3 sequence is 20 residues long. Trimming at V came to 7 bases and at J to 2 bases, leaving 22 bases not matched to a gene.

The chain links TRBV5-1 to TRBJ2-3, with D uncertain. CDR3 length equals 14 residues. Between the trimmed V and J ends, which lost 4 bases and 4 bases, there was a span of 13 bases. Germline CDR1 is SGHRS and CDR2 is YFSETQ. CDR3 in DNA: TGCGCCAGCAGCGTCAGCATGCAAGCAGATACGCAGTATTTT. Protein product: CASSVSMQADTQYF.

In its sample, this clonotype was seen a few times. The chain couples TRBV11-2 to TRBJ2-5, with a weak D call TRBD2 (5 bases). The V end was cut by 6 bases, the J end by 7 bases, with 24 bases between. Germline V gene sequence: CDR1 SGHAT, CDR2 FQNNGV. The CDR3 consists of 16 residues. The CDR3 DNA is TGTGCCAGCAGAGCAACGCCCGGGAATCTAGGAGGGACCCAGTACTTC. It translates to CASRATPGNLGGTQYF.

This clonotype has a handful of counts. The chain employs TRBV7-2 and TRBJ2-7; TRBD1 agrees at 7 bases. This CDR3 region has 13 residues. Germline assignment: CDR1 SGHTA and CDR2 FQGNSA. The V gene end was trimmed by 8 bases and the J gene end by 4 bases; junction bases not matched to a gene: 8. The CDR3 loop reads CASSGDRFYEQYF. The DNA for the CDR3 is TGTGCCAGCTCCGGGGACAGATTTTACGAGCAGTACTTC.

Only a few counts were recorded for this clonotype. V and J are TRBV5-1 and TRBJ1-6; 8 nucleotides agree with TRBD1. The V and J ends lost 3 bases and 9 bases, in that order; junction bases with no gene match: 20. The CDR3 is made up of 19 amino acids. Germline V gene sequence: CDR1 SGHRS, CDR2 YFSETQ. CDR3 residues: CASSSGGQGTRPFASPLHF. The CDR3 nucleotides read TGCGCCAGCAGCTCGGGAGGACAGGGAACGAGGCCCTTTGCTTCACCCCTCCACTTT.

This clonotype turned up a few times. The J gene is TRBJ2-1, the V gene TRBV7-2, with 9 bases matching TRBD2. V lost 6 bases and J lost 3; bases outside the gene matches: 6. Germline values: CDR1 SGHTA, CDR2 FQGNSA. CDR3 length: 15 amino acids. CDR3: CASRYSGGLYNEQFF. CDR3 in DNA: TGTGCCAGCAGATATAGCGGGGGACTCTACAATGAGCAGTTCTTC. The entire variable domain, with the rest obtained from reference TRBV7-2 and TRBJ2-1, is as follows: GAGVSQSPSNKVTEKGKDVELRCDPISGHTALYWYRQSLGQGLEFLIYFQGNSAPDKSGLPSDRFSAERTGGSVSTLTIQRTQQEDSAVYLCASRYSGGLYNEQFFGPGTRLTVL.

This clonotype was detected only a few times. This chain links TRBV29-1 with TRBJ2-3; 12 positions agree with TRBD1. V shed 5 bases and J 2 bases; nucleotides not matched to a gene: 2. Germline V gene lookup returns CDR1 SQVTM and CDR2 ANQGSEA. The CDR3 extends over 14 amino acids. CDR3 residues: CSVWDRGPTDTQYF. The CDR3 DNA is TGCAGCGTTTGGGACAGGGGGCCCACAGATACGCAGTATTTT.

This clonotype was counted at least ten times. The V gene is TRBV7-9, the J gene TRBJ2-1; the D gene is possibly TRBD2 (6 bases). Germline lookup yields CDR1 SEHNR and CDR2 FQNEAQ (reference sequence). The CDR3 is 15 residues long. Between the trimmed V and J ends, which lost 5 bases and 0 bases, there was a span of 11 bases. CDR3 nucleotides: TGTGCCAGCAGCGGGGGGACGGCCTCCTACAATGAGCAGTTCTTC. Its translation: CASSGGTASYNEQFF.

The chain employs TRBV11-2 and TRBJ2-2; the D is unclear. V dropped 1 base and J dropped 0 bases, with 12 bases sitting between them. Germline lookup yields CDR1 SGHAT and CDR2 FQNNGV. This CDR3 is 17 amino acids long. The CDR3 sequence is CASSLVPSRTNTGELFF. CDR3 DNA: TGTGCCAGCAGCTTAGTACCCAGCCGCACGAACACCGGGGAGCTGTTTTTT. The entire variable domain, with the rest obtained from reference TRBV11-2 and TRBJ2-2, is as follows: EAGVAQSPRYKIIEKRQSVAFWCNPISGHATLYWYQQILGQGPKLLIQFQNNGVVDDSQLPKDRFSAERLKGVDSTLKIQPAKLEDSAVYLCASSLVPSRTNTGELFFGEGSRLTVL.

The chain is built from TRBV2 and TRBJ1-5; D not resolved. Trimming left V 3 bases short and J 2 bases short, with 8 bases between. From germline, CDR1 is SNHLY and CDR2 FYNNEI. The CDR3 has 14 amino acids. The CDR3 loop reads CASSEPFRNQPQHF. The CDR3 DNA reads TGTGCCAGCAGTGAGCCTTTTCGCAATCAGCCCCAGCATTTT.

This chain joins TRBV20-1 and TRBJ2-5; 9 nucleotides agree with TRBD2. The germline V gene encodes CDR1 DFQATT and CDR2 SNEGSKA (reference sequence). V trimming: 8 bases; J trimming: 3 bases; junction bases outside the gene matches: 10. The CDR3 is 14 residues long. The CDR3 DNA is TGCAGTACCCTAGCGGGAAATGCCAAAGAGACCCAGTACTTC. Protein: CSTLAGNAKETQYF.

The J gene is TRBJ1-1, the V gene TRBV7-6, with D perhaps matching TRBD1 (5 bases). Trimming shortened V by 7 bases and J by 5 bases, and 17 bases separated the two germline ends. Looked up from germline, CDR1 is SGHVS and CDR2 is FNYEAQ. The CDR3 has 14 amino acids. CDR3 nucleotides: TGTGCCAGCAACAGACTCCCGGGGGATACTGAAGCTTTCTTT. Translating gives CASNRLPGDTEAFF.

CDR3 loop: CASSQVRDSTEAFF. The DNA for the CDR3 is TGTGCCAGCAGCCAAGTCAGGGACAGCACTGAAGCTTTCTTT. The V and J genes are TRBV4-2 and TRBJ1-1; 7 positions agree with TRBD1. The CDR3 sequence is 14 residues long. Per the germline V gene, CDR1 is LGHNA and CDR2 is YNFKEQ. The V and J ends lost 1 base and 4 bases, in that order; junction bases with no gene match: 3.

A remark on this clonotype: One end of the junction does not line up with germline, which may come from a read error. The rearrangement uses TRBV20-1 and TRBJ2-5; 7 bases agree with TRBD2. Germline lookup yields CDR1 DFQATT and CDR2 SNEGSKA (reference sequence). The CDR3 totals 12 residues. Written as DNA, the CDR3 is TGCAGTGATAGCGGGTACCAGGAGACCCAGTACTTC. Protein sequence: CSDSGYQETQYF.

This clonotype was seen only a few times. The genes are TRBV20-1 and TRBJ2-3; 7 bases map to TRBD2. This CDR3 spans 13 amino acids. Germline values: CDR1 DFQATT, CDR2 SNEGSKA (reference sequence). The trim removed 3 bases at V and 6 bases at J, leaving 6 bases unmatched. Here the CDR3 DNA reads TGCAGTGCTAGTCGGGCGGGGGTGGATACGCAGTATTTT. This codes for CSASRAGVDTQYF.

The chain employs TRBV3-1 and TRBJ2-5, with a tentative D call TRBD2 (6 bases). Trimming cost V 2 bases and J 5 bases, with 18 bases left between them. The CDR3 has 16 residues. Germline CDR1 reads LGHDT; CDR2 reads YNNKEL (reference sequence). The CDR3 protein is CASSQSGLGKPETQYF. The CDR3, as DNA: TGTGCCAGCAGCCAATCGGGACTGGGAAAACCGGAGACCCAGTACTTC.

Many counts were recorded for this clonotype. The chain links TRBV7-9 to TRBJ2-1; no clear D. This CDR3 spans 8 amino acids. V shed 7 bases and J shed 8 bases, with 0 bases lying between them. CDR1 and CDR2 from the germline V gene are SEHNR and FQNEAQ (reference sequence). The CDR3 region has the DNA TGTGCCAGCAATGAGCAGTTCTTC. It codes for CASNEQFF.

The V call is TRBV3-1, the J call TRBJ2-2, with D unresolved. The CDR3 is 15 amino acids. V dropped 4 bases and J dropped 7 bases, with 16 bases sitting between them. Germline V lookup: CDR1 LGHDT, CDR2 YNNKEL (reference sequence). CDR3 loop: CASSPGAVKGGELFF. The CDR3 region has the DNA TGTGCCAGCAGCCCCGGTGCGGTTAAAGGCGGGGAGCTGTTTTTT.

The CDR3 is CASSLTGGSGRSEQFF. The CDR3 nucleotides read TGTGCCAGCAGCTTAACGGGGGGTAGCGGGAGAAGTGAGCAGTTCTTC. This chain connects TRBV7-3 to TRBJ2-1; TRBD2 matches at 9 bases. The CDR3 consists of 16 residues. After removal of 0 bases from V and 9 bases from J, the junction contained 9 bases not matched to a gene. CDR1 and CDR2 (germline): SGHTA, FQGTGA.

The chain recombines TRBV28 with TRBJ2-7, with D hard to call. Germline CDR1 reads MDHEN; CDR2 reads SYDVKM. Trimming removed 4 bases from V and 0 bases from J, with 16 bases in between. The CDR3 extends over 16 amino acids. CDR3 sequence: CASSSYPRHLSYEQYF. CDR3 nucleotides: TGTGCCAGCAGTTCCTACCCCAGACACCTCTCCTACGAGCAGTACTTC.

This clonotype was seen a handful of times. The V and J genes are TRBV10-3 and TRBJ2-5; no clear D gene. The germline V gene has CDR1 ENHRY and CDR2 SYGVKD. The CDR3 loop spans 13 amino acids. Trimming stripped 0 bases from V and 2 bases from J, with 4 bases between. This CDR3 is CAISESPQETQYF. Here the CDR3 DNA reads TGTGCCATCAGTGAGTCTCCACAAGAGACCCAGTACTTC.

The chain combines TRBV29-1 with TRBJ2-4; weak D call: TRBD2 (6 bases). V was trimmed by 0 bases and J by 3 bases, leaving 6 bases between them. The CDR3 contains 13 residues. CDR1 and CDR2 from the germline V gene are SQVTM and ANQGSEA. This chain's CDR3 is CSVEDSGKNIQYF. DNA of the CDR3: TGCAGCGTTGAAGATAGCGGCAAAAACATTCAGTACTTC.

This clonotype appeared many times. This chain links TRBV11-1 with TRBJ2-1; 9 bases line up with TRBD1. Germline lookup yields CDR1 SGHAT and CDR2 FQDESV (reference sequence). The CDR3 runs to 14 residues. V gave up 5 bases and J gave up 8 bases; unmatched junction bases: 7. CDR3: CASSPGTGSDEQFF. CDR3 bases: TGTGCCAGCAGCCCCGGGACAGGGAGCGATGAGCAGTTCTTC.